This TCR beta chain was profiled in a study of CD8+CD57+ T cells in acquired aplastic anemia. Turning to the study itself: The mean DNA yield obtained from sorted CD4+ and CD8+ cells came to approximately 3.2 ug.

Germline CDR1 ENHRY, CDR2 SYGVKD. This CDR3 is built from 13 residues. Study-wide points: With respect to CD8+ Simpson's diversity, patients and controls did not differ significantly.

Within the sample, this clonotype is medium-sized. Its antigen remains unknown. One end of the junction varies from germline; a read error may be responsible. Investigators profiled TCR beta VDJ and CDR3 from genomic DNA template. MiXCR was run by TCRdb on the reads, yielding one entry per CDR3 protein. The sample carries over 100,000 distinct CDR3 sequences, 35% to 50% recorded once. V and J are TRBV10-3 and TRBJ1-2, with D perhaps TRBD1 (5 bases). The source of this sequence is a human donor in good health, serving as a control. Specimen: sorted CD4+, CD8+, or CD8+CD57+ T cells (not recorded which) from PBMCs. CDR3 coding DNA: TGTGCCGTCAGCGGAGCGAGGGGACTTGGCTACACCTTC. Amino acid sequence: CAVSGARGLGYTF.